The 10 T cell receptor beta chains reported below all come from one sample, sequenced in a study of blood T cell repertoires in COVID-19. Produced via immunoSEQ multiplex PCR; TCRdb's table is partial and in-frame only. The profile shows 250,000 to 350,000 clones, just under 90% of them singletons. Sequencing used peripheral blood. All receptors come from a woman aged 50 to 60 with COVID-19, enrolled during active disease.

V usage is TRBV15 and J usage is TRBJ2-5; 12 nucleotides agree with TRBD2. The CDR3 is 17 residues long. V trimming: 1 base; J trimming: 3 bases; junction bases outside the gene matches: 6. CDR1 and CDR2 (germline): LNHNV, YYDKDF (reference sequence). The CDR3 here is CATSRAGGLAGEETQYF. CDR3 sequence (DNA): TGTGCCACCAGCAGAGCGGGGGGACTAGCGGGCGAAGAGACCCAGTACTTC.

The chain carries TRBV6-5 and TRBJ2-1, with 7 bases identical to TRBD1. Germline assignment: CDR1 MNHEY and CDR2 SVGAGI. V lost 0 bases to trimming and J lost 3 bases; unmatched junction nucleotides: 5. There are 16 residues in the CDR3. The CDR3 coding sequence is TGTGCCAGCAGTTACTCCTGGACAGGACTCTACAATGAGCAGTTCTTC. This sequence encodes CASSYSWTGLYNEQFF.

The chain couples TRBV10-3 to TRBJ2-1, with D perhaps TRBD2 (5 bases). Germline assignment: CDR1 ENHRY and CDR2 SYGVKD. The length of the CDR3 is 13 residues. Trimming took off 8 bases at V and 0 bases at J, with 8 bases between the two ends. The CDR3 loop reads CAIGESSYNEQFF. In nucleotides, the CDR3 is TGTGCCATCGGGGAGAGCTCCTACAATGAGCAGTTCTTC.

The V call is TRBV7-8, the J call TRBJ1-5, with 8 bases lining up with TRBD1. Trimming removed 5 bases from V and 3 bases from J; junction bases left unmatched: 6. The CDR3 has 15 residues. CDR1 is SGHVS and CDR2 is FQNEAQ in the germline V gene. The chain's CDR3 is CASSDRGLDNQPQHF. CDR3 nucleotide sequence: TGTGCCAGCAGCGACAGGGGATTGGACAATCAGCCCCAGCATTTT.

This rearrangement joins TRBV18 to TRBJ2-5; D gene uncertain. The germline V gene has CDR1 KGHSH and CDR2 LQKENI. V lost 2 bases, J lost 5 bases, and 18 bases lay in between. This CDR3 is built from 16 residues. The CDR3 protein is CASSPMAVAFSETQYF. The CDR3 bases are TGTGCCAGCTCACCAATGGCCGTGGCCTTCAGTGAGACCCAGTACTTC.

The chain is built from TRBV7-2 and TRBJ1-1; 9 bases fit TRBD1. The germline V gene has CDR1 SGHTA and CDR2 FQGNSA. This CDR3 region has 13 residues. With 5 bases clipped from V and 5 bases from J, the junction kept 3 bases outside the gene matches. In nucleotides, the CDR3 is TGTGCCAGCAGCGGAGGGACAGGGACTGAAGCTTTCTTT. It specifies CASSGGTGTEAFF.

CDR3 sequence reads: CSVESVQARNTEAFF. The CDR3 DNA follows: TGCAGCGTTGAGAGTGTGCAGGCACGGAACACTGAAGCTTTCTTT. The chain is built from TRBV29-1 and TRBJ1-1, with unresolved D. V shed 3 bases and J shed 1 base, with 15 bases lying between them. Germline CDR1 reads SQVTM; CDR2 reads ANQGSEA. This CDR3 is built from 15 residues. Drawing the rest from reference TRBV29-1 and TRBJ1-1, the complete variable domain is SAVISQKPSRDICQRGTSLTIQCQVDSQVTMMFWYRQQPGQSLTLIATANQGSEATYESGFVIDKFPISRPNLTFSTLTVSNMSPEDSSIYLCSVESVQARNTEAFFGQGTRLTVV.

The chain recombines TRBV4-1 with TRBJ2-3, with 10 positions matching TRBD2. The CDR3 loop spans 17 amino acids. Germline CDR1 is MGHRA and CDR2 is YSYEKL. Losses at the gene ends were 5 bases for V and 0 bases for J; bases not matched to a gene: 8. This CDR3 is CASSTVSGLASTDTQYF. DNA of the CDR3: TGCGCCAGCAGCACAGTCTCGGGACTAGCGAGCACAGATACGCAGTATTTT.

The rearrangement uses TRBV12-3 or TRBV12-4 and TRBJ1-1, with a weak D call TRBD1 (5 bases). The CDR3 spans 13 residues. Between the trimmed V and J ends, which lost 6 bases and 1 base, there was a span of 9 bases. DNA of the CDR3: TGTGCCAGCAGCCCGGGGGGGAACACTGAAGCTTTCTTT. Translated, it gives CASSPGGNTEAFF.

CDR3 nucleotides: TGTGCCAGCTCACCAGTCAGCACCGGGGAGCTGTTTTTT. Protein sequence: CASSPVSTGELFF. The chain carries TRBV18 and TRBJ2-2; D remains ambiguous. V lost 2 bases and J lost 4, with 5 bases in between. The CDR3 covers 13 residues. Per the germline V gene, CDR1 is KGHSH and CDR2 is LQKENI. Supplemented by reference TRBV18 and TRBJ2-2, the full variable domain reads NAGVMQNPRHLVRRRGQEARLRCSPMKGHSHVYWYRQLPEEGLKFMVYLQKENIIDESGMPKERFSAEFPKEGPSILRIQQVVRGDSAAYFCASSPVSTGELFFGEGSRLTVL.